This T cell receptor beta chain derives from a study of regulatory T cells in long-lasting Graves disease. General study results and limits: Accuracy might have suffered from few samples. Shared public clonotypes totalled 2,741 in persistent patients, compared with roughly 970 in new patients. TRBV28, TRBJ1-2 and TRBJ2-5 were segments that persistent disease favored.

Germline V gene sequence: CDR1 SGHDN, CDR2 FVKESK. V was cut by 2 bases and J by 4 bases, with 8 bases left in between. The CDR3 is 13 amino acids. Construction of the TCR beta libraries employed iRepertoire HTBI primers in conjunction with Arm-PCR of CDR3 regions. In the original analysis: Across all samples, about 62 TRBV segments and around 13 TRBJ segments were identified. Via MiXCR, TCRdb re-called the multiplex PCR reads, giving one row per CDR3 protein. The V and J calls were not made by the authors but by TCRdb's processing. The sample lists 400,000 to 500,000 distinct CDR3 sequences, 22% occurring once. The time point denotes: persistent/refractory GD, antithyroid drugs over 5 years with positive TRAb. Extracted RNA from PBMCs served as the source of the TCR library. This clonotype has ten or more counts. Its antigen remains unknown.

The sequence derives from a female donor with Graves disease. The specimen comprised peripheral blood mononuclear cells (PBMCs), sampled when the disease was refractory, from a patient treated with antithyroid drugs. The V call is TRBV14, the J call TRBJ1-1; D is ambiguous. CDR3 region: CASSQHVSTEAFF. The CDR3 DNA follows: TGTGCCAGCAGCCAACACGTATCCACTGAAGCTTTCTTT.